The source of this TCR beta chain is a study of blood T cell repertoires in COVID-19. On the study more broadly: Spain, Italy and the United States supplied samples that represented acute and convalescent COVID-19. PBMCs, B-cell-depleted T cells, or T cells were the source of the cDNA or gDNA that made up the material.

Under the authors' procedure: Scientists estimated how many nucleated cells there were by amplifying reference gene primers. Some clones are missing from TCRdb's copy, which holds only in-frame ones; the method was immunoSEQ multiplex PCR. V and J calls and clone size are copied from that table; D and trimming were computed from the DNA. In the table there are under 250,000 clones, 81% of which are singletons. V was shortened by 1 base and J by 0 bases, with 3 bases between the two germline ends. The CDR3 has 13 residues. Per the germline V gene, CDR1 is SGHAT and CDR2 is FQNNGV. This TCR was sampled from a woman of 80 years or more with acute or convalescent COVID-19. The sample taken for sequencing was peripheral blood. The chain is built from TRBV11-2 and TRBJ1-1; D not resolved. CDR3 sequence reads: CASSLGVNTEAFF. The CDR3 DNA reads TGTGCCAGCAGCTTAGGCGTGAACACTGAAGCTTTCTTT.